One T cell receptor beta chain is described in this entry. The antigen remains unidentified. These data belong to a study of PD-1 blockade in classical Hodgkin lymphoma. Study-level results: Diversity similar to that of newly diagnosed patients was seen at baseline in complete responders.

Method: immunoSEQ multiplex PCR; TCRdb's copy keeps in-frame clones and lacks some. The sample yields roughly 140,000 clones, 78% seen once. The patients all showed relapse after autologous stem cell transplantation, while their brentuximab vedotin exposure varied. The best responses consisted of complete response, partial response or progressive disease. With V trimmed by 2 bases and J by 7 bases, 6 bases remained unmatched. The CDR3 covers 14 residues. Germline values: CDR1 MNHNY, CDR2 SVGAGI (reference sequence). The rearrangement uses TRBV6-6 and TRBJ1-2; 8 bases agree with TRBD1. Sequenced here: peripheral blood mononuclear cells (PBMCs), sampled before the second cycle of nivolumab. The clonotype originates from a human donor with classical Hodgkin lymphoma. The CDR3 region is CASSYRTGLGGYTF. CDR3 bases: TGTGCCAGCAGTTACCGGACAGGGCTTGGTGGCTACACCTTC.